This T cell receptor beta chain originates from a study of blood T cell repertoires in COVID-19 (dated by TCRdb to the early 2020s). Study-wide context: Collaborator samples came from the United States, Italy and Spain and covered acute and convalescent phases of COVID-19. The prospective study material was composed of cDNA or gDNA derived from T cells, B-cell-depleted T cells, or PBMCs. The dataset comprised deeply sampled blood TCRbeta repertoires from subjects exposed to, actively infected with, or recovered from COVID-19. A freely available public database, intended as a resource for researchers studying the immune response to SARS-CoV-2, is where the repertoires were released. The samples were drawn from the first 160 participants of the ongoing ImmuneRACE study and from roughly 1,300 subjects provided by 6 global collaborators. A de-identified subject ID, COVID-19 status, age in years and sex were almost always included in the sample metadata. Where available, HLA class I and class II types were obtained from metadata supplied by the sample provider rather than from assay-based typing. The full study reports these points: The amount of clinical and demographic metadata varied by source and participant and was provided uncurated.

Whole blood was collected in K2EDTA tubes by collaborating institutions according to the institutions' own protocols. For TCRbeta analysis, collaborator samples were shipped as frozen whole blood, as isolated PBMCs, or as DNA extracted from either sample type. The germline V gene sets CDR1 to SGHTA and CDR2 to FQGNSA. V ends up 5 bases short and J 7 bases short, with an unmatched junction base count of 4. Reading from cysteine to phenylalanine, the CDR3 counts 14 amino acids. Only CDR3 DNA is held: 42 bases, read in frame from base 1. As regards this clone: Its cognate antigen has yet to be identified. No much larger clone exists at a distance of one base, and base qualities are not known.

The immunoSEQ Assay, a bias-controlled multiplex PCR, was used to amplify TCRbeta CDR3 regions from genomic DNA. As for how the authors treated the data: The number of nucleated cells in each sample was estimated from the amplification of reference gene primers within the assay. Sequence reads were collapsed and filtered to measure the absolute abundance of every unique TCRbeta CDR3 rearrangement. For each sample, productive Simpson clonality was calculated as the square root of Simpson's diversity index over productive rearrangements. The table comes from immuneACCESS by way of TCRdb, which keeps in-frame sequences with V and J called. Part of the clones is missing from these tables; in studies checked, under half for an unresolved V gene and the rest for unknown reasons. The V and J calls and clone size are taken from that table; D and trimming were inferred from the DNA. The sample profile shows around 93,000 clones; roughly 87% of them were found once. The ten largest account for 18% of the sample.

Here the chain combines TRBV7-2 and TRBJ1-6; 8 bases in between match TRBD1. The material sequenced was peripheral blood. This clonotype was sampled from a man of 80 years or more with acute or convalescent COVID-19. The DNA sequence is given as TGTGCCAGCAGCCGGGACAGGAAAAATTCACCCCTCCACTTT. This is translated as CASSRDRKNSPLHF.